These 24 T cell receptor beta chains share one sample of origin, sequenced in a study of spatial heterogeneity in lung cancer. Study-level points and caveats: The study found that expanded intratumoral alpha and beta TCR counts tracked tumor mutation counts.

Stated time point: sample taken at primary tumor resection. Their recognized antigens are unknown. TCRdb re-called the 5' RACE reads with MiXCR, one entry per CDR3 protein. The sample holds 650 to 950 distinct CDR3 sequences, under 8.5% seen once. The sequencing used lung tumor tissue, collected at surgery. The receptor set was obtained from a female donor with early-stage non-small cell lung cancer.

This clonotype is medium-sized (0.01 to 0.1%). The genes are TRBV19 and TRBJ2-3, with TRBD2 as a possible D gene (6 bases). Germline CDR1 LNHDA, CDR2 SQIVND (reference sequence). The CDR3 extends over 15 amino acids. Trimming left V 6 bases short and J 0 bases short, with 13 bases between. CDR3 amino acids: CASSGGVTSTDTQYF. As DNA, the CDR3 is TGTGCCAGTAGCGGGGGAGTCACTAGCACAGATACGCAGTATTTT.

Only one count was recorded for this clonotype. This may come from a read error, since a much larger clone is one base off. The chain has TRBV30 and TRBJ2-2; the D gene could be TRBD1 or TRBD2 (5 bases each). Trimming took off 4 bases at V and 0 bases at J, with 12 bases between the two ends. The CDR3 extends over 15 amino acids. Germline V CDR1 and CDR2: GTSNPN, SVGIG (reference sequence). The CDR3 DNA follows: TGTGCCTGGAAACTCTGGGGGACGAACACCGGGGAGCTGTTTTTT. Protein product: CAWKLWGTNTGELFF.

Within the sample, this clonotype is large (0.1 to 1%). The chain is built from TRBV5-1 and TRBJ1-1; D uncertain. CDR3 length: 14 residues. Germline V gene sequence: CDR1 SGHRS, CDR2 YFSETQ. V lost 0 bases to trimming and J lost 6 bases, with 12 bases between them. The CDR3 sequence: CASSLGASTAEAFF. CDR3 DNA: TGCGCCAGCAGCTTGGGTGCTTCGACGGCTGAAGCTTTCTTT.

This clonotype was counted ten times or more. The chain is built from TRBV28 and TRBJ2-3; TRBD1 matches at 8 bases. The germline gives CDR1 MDHEN, CDR2 SYDVKM. The CDR3 runs to 14 residues. V was pared by 3 bases and J by 8 bases, with 7 bases of the junction left unmatched. Here the CDR3 reads CASSLTGASGTQYF. The CDR3 DNA sequence: TGTGCCAGCAGTTTGACAGGGGCCAGTGGTACGCAGTATTTT.

This clonotype is deemed medium-sized. The gene calls are TRBV2 and TRBJ2-7; a weak D match, TRBD1 (5 bases). The V end was cut by 10 bases, the J end by 0 bases, with 13 bases between. The CDR3 spans 13 residues. In germline, CDR1 is SNHLY, CDR2 FYNNEI. The DNA for the CDR3 is TGTGCCACCACACTACAGGTCTCCTACGAGCAGTACTTC. It specifies CATTLQVSYEQYF.

By share of the sample, this clonotype is medium-sized. Written as DNA, the CDR3 is TGCAGTGCTAGATCCCCTGGGAACGGGGAGACCCAGTACTTC. It codes for CSARSPGNGETQYF. The chain employs TRBV20-1 and TRBJ2-5; D call uncertain. CDR1 and CDR2 (germline): DFQATT, SNEGSKA (reference sequence). The CDR3 runs to 14 residues. V was shortened by 2 bases and J by 5 bases, with 15 bases between the two germline ends.

The rearrangement links TRBV6-5 to TRBJ2-7; D remains unclear. This CDR3 spans 10 amino acids. V dropped 9 bases and J dropped 4 bases, with 7 bases sitting between them. Germline assignment: CDR1 MNHEY and CDR2 SVGAGI. The CDR3 bases are TGTGCCAGTGGAGCTTACGAGCAGTACTTC. It specifies CASGAYEQYF.

By frequency in the sample, this clonotype is large. The chain carries TRBV19 and TRBJ2-7, with a possible D match to TRBD2 (5 bases). V was pared by 3 bases and J by 3 bases, with 15 bases between. The CDR3 extends over 15 amino acids. Germline V gene lookup returns CDR1 LNHDA and CDR2 SQIVND (reference sequence). The CDR3 region is CASSMSGVPYYEQYF. The CDR3 DNA is TGTGCCAGTAGTATGAGCGGAGTCCCGTACTACGAGCAGTACTTC.

The chain recombines TRBV7-2 with TRBJ2-7, with D maybe TRBD1 (6 bases). The V and J ends lost 2 bases and 2 bases respectively, with 10 bases between them. Germline CDR1 and CDR2: SGHTA and FQGNSA. This CDR3 region has 14 residues. CDR3 residues: CASSLTGRTYEQYF. Here the CDR3 DNA reads TGTGCCAGCAGCTTAACAGGGAGAACCTACGAGCAGTACTTC.

Regarding this clonotype: This sequence may be a read error, since a much larger clone differs from it by one base. V usage is TRBV5-4 and J usage is TRBJ2-1; the D is unclear. CDR1 is SGHNT and CDR2 is YYREEE in the germline V gene (reference sequence). This CDR3 contains 15 residues. CDR3 loop: CVSSLASDSYNEQFF. CDR3 nucleotide sequence: TGTGTCAGCAGCCTTGCCTCAGATTCCTACAATGAGCAGTTCTTC.

The chain couples TRBV7-8 to TRBJ2-1; TRBD2 aligns across 7 bases. Per the germline V gene, CDR1 is SGHVS and CDR2 is FQNEAQ. Losses at the gene ends were 7 bases for V and 3 bases for J; bases not matched to a gene: 18. The CDR3 loop spans 18 amino acids. The CDR3, as DNA: TGTGCCAGCAACTCCGGCCTAGCGGAGGTTTCGAACTACAATGAGCAGTTCTTC. Its protein is CASNSGLAEVSNYNEQFF.

By sample share, this clonotype is medium-sized. The gene calls are TRBV5-1 and TRBJ2-1; 14 bases align to TRBD2. CDR3 size: 14 residues. Trimming took 7 bases from V and 8 from J; bases not matched to a gene: 5. Germline V CDR1 and CDR2: SGHRS, YFSETQ. The DNA for the CDR3 is TGCGCCAGCGCGGGACTAGCGGGAGCAGATGAGCAGTTCTTC. It is translated as CASAGLAGADEQFF.

By its share, this clonotype is medium-sized. This chain uses TRBV23-1 with TRBJ1-5; no firm D call. TRBV23-1 is an ORF, and what it does is uncertain. Trimming stripped 4 bases from V and 0 bases from J, with 10 bases between. This CDR3 region has 15 residues. The CDR3 DNA follows: TGCGCCAGCAGTCTAAGAGGGTATAGCAATCAGCCCCAGCATTTT. Translated: CASSLRGYSNQPQHF.

Within the sample, this clonotype is medium-sized. The V and J genes are TRBV29-1 and TRBJ2-7, with 8 nucleotides matching TRBD2. The CDR3 extends over 17 amino acids. V lost 3 bases to trimming and J lost 2 bases; unmatched junction nucleotides: 15. The germline V gene has CDR1 SQVTM and CDR2 ANQGSEA. CDR3 in amino acids: CSVDRPQGAGEAYEQYF. The CDR3 DNA sequence: TGCAGCGTTGATCGACCACAAGGAGCGGGGGAAGCCTACGAGCAGTACTTC.

By frequency in the sample, this clonotype is medium-sized (0.01 to 0.1%). The genes are TRBV30 and TRBJ2-1, with a weak D call TRBD2 (6 bases). Trimming cost V 6 bases and J 0 bases, with 12 bases left between them. Germline CDR1 GTSNPN, CDR2 SVGIG (reference sequence). This CDR3 has 14 amino acids. Here the CDR3 reads CACQAGSSYNEQFF. CDR3 sequence (DNA): TGTGCCTGCCAGGCCGGGAGCTCCTACAATGAGCAGTTCTTC.

This clonotype is classed as large. V and J are TRBV7-9 and TRBJ2-2; D may match TRBD1 or TRBD2 (5 bases each). Germline V lookup: CDR1 SEHNR, CDR2 FQNEAQ (reference sequence). The CDR3 sequence is 14 residues long. Trimming took off 2 bases at V and 7 bases at J, with 11 bases between the two ends. This CDR3 is CASSLLRDGGELFF. CDR3 sequence (DNA): TGTGCCAGCAGCTTACTCAGGGACGGCGGGGAGCTGTTTTTT.

A note on this clonotype: A much larger clone differs from this one at a single base, so this may be a read error. This chain joins TRBV5-1 and TRBJ2-2, with D possibly being TRBD1 or TRBD2 (5 bases each). This CDR3 comprises 17 residues. The V gene's germline CDR1 is SGHRS and CDR2 YFSETQ. The V end lost 2 bases, the J end lost 6 bases, and 20 bases lay between the germline ends. CDR3: CASSLDSGLRGAGELFF. The CDR3 DNA reads TGCGCCAGCAGCTTAGACTCAGGGCTCAGAGGGGCCGGGGAGCTGTTTTTT.

This clonotype is large (0.1 to 1%). The chain carries TRBV19 and TRBJ2-1; 9 positions agree with TRBD2. The germline V gene has CDR1 LNHDA and CDR2 SQIVND (reference sequence). V trimming: 5 bases; J trimming: 9 bases; junction bases outside the gene matches: 8. The CDR3 has 14 residues. The CDR3 region has the DNA TGTGCCAGTAGTGGGGGACTAGCATTTGGTGAGCAGTTCTTC. Its translation: CASSGGLAFGEQFF.

This clonotype is classed as medium-sized. The chain has TRBV6-2 or TRBV6-3 and TRBJ1-4; TRBD1 is a possible D gene (5 bases). Trimming took 10 bases from V and 5 from J, leaving 14 bases between them. Germline V gene lookup returns CDR1 MNHEY and CDR2 SVGEGT. This CDR3 is 13 amino acids long. The CDR3 loop is CATGDGPNEKLFF. The CDR3, as DNA: TGTGCCACCGGGGACGGCCCGAATGAAAAACTGTTTTTT.

This clonotype is labeled medium-sized. This chain links TRBV3-1 with TRBJ1-2; D possibly corresponds to TRBD1 (5 bases). The V end lost 0 bases, the J end lost 2 bases, and 7 bases lay between the germline ends. Germline V gene lookup returns CDR1 LGHDT and CDR2 YNNKEL (reference sequence). The CDR3 sequence is 14 residues long. This CDR3 reads CASSQDAGNYGYTF. In DNA, the CDR3 is TGTGCCAGCAGCCAAGACGCAGGGAACTATGGCTACACCTTC.

By share, this clonotype counts as medium-sized (0.01 to 0.1%). The chain is built from TRBV19 and TRBJ1-2; no reliable D call. The CDR3 contains 13 residues. The ends were cut back, 2 bases at V and 4 bases at J, with 8 bases in the middle. Germline V gene data show CDR1 as LNHDA and CDR2 as SQIVND (reference sequence). CDR3 DNA: TGTGCCAGTAGTATACTGCCGGGCTATGGCTACACCTTC. Protein sequence: CASSILPGYGYTF. Looking up the rest from reference TRBV19 and TRBJ1-2 gives the full variable domain: DGGITQSPKYLFRKEGQNVTLSCEQNLNHDAMYWYRQDPGQGLRLIYYSQIVNDFQKGDIAEGYSVSREKKESFPLTVTSAQKNPTAFYLCASSILPGYGYTFGSGTRLTVV.

This chain uses TRBV6-2 or TRBV6-3 with TRBJ2-7; D possibly corresponds to TRBD2 (6 bases). V lost 0 bases and J 2 bases, leaving 17 bases between the germline ends. The CDR3 spans 17 residues. The germline V gene encodes CDR1 MNHEY and CDR2 SVGEGT. The CDR3 loop is CASSYSRGQGLTYEQYF. CDR3 in DNA: TGTGCCAGCAGTTACTCGCGAGGGCAGGGACTTACCTACGAGCAGTACTTC.

This clonotype is classed as medium-sized. The chain links TRBV7-2 to TRBJ2-7; D call uncertain. V lost 1 base and J lost 4, with 11 bases in between. The CDR3 spans 14 residues. Germline CDR1 and CDR2: SGHTA and FQGNSA. The CDR3 loop is CASSLGNSLYEQYF. The CDR3 bases are TGTGCCAGCAGCTTAGGTAATTCCCTTTACGAGCAGTACTTC.

This clonotype was seen only a few times. This chain connects TRBV7-6 to TRBJ1-5; TRBD1 matches 7 bases. The V segment lost 3 bases and the J segment 5 bases; nucleotides outside the gene matches: 4. The germline gives CDR1 SGHVS, CDR2 FNYEAQ. The CDR3 sequence is 14 residues long. The CDR3 protein is CASSLTGFHQPQHF. DNA of the CDR3: TGTGCCAGCAGCTTGACAGGGTTTCATCAGCCCCAGCATTTT.